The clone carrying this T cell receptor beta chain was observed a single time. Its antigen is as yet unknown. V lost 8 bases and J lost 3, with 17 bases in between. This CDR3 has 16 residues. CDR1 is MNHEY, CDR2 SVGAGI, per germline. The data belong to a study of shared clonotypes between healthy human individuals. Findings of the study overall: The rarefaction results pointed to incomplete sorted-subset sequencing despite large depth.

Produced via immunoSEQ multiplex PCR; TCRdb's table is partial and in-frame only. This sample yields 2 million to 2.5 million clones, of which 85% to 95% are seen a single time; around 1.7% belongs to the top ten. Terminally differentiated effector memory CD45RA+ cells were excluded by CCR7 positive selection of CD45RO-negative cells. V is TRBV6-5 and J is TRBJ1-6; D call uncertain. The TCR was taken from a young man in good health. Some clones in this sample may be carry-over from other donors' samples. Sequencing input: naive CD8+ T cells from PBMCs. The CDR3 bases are TGTGCCAGCCGTTCCGGCTTATCTATCTATAATTCACCCCTCCACTTT. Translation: CASRSGLSIYNSPLHF.